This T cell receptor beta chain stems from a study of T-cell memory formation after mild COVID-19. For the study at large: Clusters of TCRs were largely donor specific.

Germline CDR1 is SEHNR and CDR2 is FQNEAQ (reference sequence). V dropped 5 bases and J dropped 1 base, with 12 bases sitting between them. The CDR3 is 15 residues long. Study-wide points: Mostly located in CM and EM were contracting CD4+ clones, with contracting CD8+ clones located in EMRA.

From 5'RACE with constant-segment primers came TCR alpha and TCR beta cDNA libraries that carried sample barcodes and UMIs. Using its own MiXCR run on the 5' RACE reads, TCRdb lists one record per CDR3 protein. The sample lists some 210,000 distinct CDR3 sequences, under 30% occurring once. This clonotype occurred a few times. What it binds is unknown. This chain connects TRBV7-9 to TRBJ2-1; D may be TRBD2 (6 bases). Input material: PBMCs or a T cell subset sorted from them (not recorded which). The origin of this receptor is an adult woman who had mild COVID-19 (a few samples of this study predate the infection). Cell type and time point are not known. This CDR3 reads CASSRGAGSYNEQFF. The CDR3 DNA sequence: TGTGCCAGCAGCCGCGGGGCCGGATCCTACAATGAGCAGTTCTTC. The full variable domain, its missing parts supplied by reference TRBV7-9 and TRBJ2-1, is DTGVSQNPRHKITKRGQNVTFRCDPISEHNRLYWYRQTLGQGPEFLTYFQNEAQLEKSRLLSDRFSAERPKGSFSTLEIQRTEQGDSAMYLCASSRGAGSYNEQFFGPGTRLTVL.